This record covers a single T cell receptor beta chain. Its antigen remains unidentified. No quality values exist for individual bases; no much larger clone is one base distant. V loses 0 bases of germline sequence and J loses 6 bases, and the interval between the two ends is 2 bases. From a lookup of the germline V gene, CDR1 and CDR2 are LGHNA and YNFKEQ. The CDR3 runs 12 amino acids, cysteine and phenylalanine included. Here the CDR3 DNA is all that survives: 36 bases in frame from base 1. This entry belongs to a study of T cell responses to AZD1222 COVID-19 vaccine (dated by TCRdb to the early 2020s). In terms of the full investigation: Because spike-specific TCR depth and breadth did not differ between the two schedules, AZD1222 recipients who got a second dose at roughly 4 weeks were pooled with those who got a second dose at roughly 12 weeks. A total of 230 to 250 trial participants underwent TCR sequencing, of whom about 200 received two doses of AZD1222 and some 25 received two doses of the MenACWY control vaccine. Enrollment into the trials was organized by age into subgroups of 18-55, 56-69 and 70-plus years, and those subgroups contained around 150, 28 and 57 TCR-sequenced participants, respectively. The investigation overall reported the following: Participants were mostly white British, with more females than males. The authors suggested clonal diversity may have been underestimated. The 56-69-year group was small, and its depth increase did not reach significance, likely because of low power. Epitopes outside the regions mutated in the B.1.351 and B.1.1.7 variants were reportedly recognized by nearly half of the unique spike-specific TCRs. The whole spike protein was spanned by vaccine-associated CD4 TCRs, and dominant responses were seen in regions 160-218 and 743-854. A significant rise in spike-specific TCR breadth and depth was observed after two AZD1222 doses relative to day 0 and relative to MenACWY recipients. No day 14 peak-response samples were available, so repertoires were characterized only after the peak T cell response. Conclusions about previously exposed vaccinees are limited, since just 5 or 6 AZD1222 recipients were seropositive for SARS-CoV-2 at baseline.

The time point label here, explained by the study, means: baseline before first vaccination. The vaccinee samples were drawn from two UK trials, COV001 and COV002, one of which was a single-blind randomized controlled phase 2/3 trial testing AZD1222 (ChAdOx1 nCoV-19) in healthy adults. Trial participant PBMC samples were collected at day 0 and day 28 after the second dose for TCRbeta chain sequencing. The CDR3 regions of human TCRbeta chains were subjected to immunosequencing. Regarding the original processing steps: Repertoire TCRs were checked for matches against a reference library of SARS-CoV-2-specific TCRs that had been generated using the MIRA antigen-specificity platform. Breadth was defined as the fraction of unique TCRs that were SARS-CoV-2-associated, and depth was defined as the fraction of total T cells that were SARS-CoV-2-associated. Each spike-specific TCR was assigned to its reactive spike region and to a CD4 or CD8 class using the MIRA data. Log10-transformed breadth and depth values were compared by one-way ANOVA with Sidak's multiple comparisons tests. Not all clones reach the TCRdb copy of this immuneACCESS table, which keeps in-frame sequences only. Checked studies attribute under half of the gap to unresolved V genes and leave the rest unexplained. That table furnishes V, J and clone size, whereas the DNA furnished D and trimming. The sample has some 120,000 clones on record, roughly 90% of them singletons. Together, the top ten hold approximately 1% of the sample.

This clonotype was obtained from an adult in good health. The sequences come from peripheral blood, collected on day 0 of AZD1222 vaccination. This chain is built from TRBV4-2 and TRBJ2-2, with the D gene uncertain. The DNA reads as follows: TGTGCCAGCAGCCAAGATGCCGGGGAGCTGTTTTTT. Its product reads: CASSQDAGELFF.